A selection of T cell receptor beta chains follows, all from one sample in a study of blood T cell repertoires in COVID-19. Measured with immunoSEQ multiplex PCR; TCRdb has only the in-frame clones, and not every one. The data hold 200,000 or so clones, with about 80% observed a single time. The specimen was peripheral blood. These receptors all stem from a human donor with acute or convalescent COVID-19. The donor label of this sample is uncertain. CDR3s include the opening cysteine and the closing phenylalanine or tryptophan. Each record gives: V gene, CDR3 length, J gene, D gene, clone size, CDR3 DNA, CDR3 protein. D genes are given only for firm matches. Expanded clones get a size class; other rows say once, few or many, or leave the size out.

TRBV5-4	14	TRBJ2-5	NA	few	TGTGCCAGCAGCTTGGCCCAGGGCCAAGAGACCCAGTACTTC	CASSLAQGQETQYF
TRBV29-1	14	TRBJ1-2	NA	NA	TGCAGCGTTATCCCCCAGGGCACTAACTATGGCTACACCTTC	CSVIPQGTNYGYTF
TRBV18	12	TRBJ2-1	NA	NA	TGTGCCAGCTCACCTAGTCGCAATGAGCAGTTCTTC	CASSPSRNEQFF
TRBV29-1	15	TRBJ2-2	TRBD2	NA	TGCAGCGTTGACCTAGCGGGAGTTCGGACCGGGGAGCTGTTTTTT	CSVDLAGVRTGELFF
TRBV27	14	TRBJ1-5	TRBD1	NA	TGTGCCAGCAGTCCAGGACAGGGCAGTCAGCCCCAGCATTTT	CASSPGQGSQPQHF
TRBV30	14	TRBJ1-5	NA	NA	TGTGCCTGGACTCATGCGGCGTTCAATCAGCCCCAGCATTTT	CAWTHAAFNQPQHF
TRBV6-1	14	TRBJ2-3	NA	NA	TGTGCCAGCAGTGAACTAAAGGAGGCAGATACGCAGTATTTT	CASSELKEADTQYF
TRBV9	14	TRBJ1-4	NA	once	TGTGCCAGCAGCGTAGGGGGACTGGGGGAAAAACTGTTTTTT	CASSVGGLGEKLFF
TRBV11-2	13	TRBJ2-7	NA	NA	TGTGCCAGCAGCTTGACAGCCCACTACGAGCAGTACTTC	CASSLTAHYEQYF
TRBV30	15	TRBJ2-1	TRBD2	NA	TGTGCCTGGAGTCGGACTAGCGGGAGGAGAAATGAGCAGTTCTTC	CAWSRTSGRRNEQFF
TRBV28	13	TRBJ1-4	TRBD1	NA	TGTGCCAGCGGGACAGTAAGCAATGAAAAACTGTTTTTT	CASGTVSNEKLFF
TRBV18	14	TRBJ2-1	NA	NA	TGTGCCAGCTCCGGATCTAGCTCCTACAATGAGCAGTTCTTC	CASSGSSSYNEQFF
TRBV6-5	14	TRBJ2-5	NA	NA	TGTGCCAGCAGTTACCCCGGGGTGCCGGAGACCCAGTACTTC	CASSYPGVPETQYF
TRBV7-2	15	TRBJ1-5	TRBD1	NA	TGTGCCAGCAGCTTAGGGACAGGGTTTGGGCAGCCCCAGCATTTT	CASSLGTGFGQPQHF
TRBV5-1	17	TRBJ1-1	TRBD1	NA	TGCGCCAGCAATTGGGGGCTTAGGACAGGGCAAAACACTGAAGCTTTCTTT	CASNWGLRTGQNTEAFF
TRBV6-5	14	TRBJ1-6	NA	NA	TGTGCCAGCCGTTTAGAGGACAGAAGTTCACCCCTCCACTTT	CASRLEDRSSPLHF
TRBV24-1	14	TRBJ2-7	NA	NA	TGTGCCACCAGTCAAGCAGGGGACTCCTACGAGCAGTACTTC	CATSQAGDSYEQYF
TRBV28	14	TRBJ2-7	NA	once	TGTGCCAGCAGTTTACGGCAGGGGTCCTACGAGCAGTACTTC	CASSLRQGSYEQYF
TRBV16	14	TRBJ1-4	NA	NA	TGTGCCAGCAGCCAATGGGCGCCGGGAGAAAAACTGTTTTTT	CASSQWAPGEKLFF
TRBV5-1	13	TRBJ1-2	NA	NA	TGCGCCAGCAGCTTGATTGCTTCGGAGGGCTACACCTTC	CASSLIASEGYTF